A selection of T cell receptor beta chains follows, all from one sample in a study of beta chain features in type 1 diabetes. Clones were read by immunoSEQ multiplex PCR, and TCRdb kept only the in-frame ones, dropping some. The sample comprises roughly 310,000 clones, 11% of which are singletons, and around 0.015% rests with the top ten. Sample: naive CD4+ T cells from blood. The receptors were sampled from a woman in her 30s in good health. The CDR3 runs from the conserved cysteine through the conserved F or W. Each record gives: D gene, V gene, clone size, CDR3 length, J gene, CDR3 DNA, CDR3 protein. D genes are given only for firm matches. The listing skips clone size in some rows; elsewhere it reads once, few, many or a size class.

-	TRBV19	few	12	TRBJ2-5	TGTGCCAGTAGTATTGGTGGCGAGACCCAGTACTTC	CASSIGGETQYF
-	TRBV7-3	-	15	TRBJ2-3	TGTGCCAGCAGCCTCGGTCCCACTACCCCAGATACGCAGTATTTT	CASSLGPTTPDTQYF
TRBD2	TRBV4-2	-	13	TRBJ2-1	TGTGCCAGCAGCCAAGGGGCGGGAGGTCTATTATTCTTC	CASSQGAGGLLFF
-	TRBV15	few	15	TRBJ1-2	TGTGCCACCAGCACTGGGGGCAGAACCAACTATGGCTACACCTTC	CATSTGGRTNYGYTF
-	TRBV30	few	11	TRBJ2-1	TGTGCCTGGAGTCAGGGCTATGAGCAGTTCTTC	CAWSQGYEQFF
-	TRBV23-1	many	14	TRBJ2-1	TGCGCCAGCAATTTCTCGAGGGCCTACAATGAGCAGTTCTTC	CASNFSRAYNEQFF
-	TRBV7-2	few	14	TRBJ2-3	TGTGCCAGCAGCTTAGGAGCGGTTAAAGATACGCAGTATTTT	CASSLGAVKDTQYF
TRBD2	TRBV28	few	16	TRBJ2-1	TGTGCCAGCAGTCGATCCGGGACTAGGGCCAACAATGAGCAGTTCTTC	CASSRSGTRANNEQFF
-	TRBV7-9	few	15	TRBJ2-3	TGTGCCAGCAGCTTAGGAAGGGACTTCACAGATACGCAGTATTTT	CASSLGRDFTDTQYF
-	TRBV30	-	13	TRBJ2-7	TGTGCCTGGAGCCCGACGGGGGTAGGCGAGCAGTACTTC	CAWSPTGVGEQYF
-	TRBV28	few	15	TRBJ2-7	TGTGCCAGCAGTACCCCAGGGGACGGGTCCTACGAGCAGTACTTC	CASSTPGDGSYEQYF
TRBD2	TRBV5-1	-	15	TRBJ2-1	TGCGCCAGCAGGGTAGGGACTAGCGGCGACAATGAGCAGTTCTTC	CASRVGTSGDNEQFF
-	TRBV18	few	14	TRBJ2-1	TGTGCCAGCTCACCCTACGAAGAATTTGGTGAGCAGTTCTTC	CASSPYEEFGEQFF
TRBD2	TRBV7-2	few	15	TRBJ2-7	TGTGCCAGCAGCTTAGCTAGCGGGAATGTTTACGAGCAGTACTTC	CASSLASGNVYEQYF
-	TRBV30	few	14	TRBJ1-5	TGTGCCTGGAGTGCGGGACCGGGGGGTCAGCCCCAGCATTTT	CAWSAGPGGQPQHF
-	TRBV30	-	18	TRBJ2-3	TGTGCCTGGATTTACCTCCCGGCGGGAACGAGAAGCACAGATACGCAGTATTTT	CAWIYLPAGTRSTDTQYF
TRBD2	TRBV6-5	-	16	TRBJ2-7	TGTGCCAGCAGTTACGCAGGACTAGCGGGAGCCTACGAGCAGTACTTC	CASSYAGLAGAYEQYF
TRBD2	TRBV7-2	-	15	TRBJ2-5	TGTGCCAGCAGCTCGGGACTAGCGGGAGTGGAGACCCAGTACTTC	CASSSGLAGVETQYF
-	TRBV29-1	few	12	TRBJ2-7	TGCAGCGTTGAAGTCGGGGCCTACGAGCAGTACTTC	CSVEVGAYEQYF
TRBD2	TRBV7-2	few	13	TRBJ2-7	TGTGCCAGCAGCTCCTCTAGCGGGACTGTGCAGTACTTC	CASSSSSGTVQYF
TRBD1	TRBV6-6	few	16	TRBJ2-5	TGTGCCAGCAGTTACTCCCGGGACAGCTTCCAAGAGACCCAGTACTTC	CASSYSRDSFQETQYF
TRBD1	TRBV19	-	16	TRBJ2-7	TGTGCCAGTAGTAGACTACAGGGGCGGAACCCCTACGAGCAGTACTTC	CASSRLQGRNPYEQYF
-	TRBV29-1	-	14	TRBJ1-5	TGCAGCGTTCCTTTCCGGGACAAAAATCAGCCCCAGCATTTT	CSVPFRDKNQPQHF
TRBD2	TRBV14	few	14	TRBJ2-7	TGTGCCAGCAGCCCTGTCCTAGCGGACTACGAGCAGTACTTC	CASSPVLADYEQYF
-	TRBV7-3	few	14	TRBJ2-5	TGTGCCAGCAGCTTAGGAGCGGAACAAGAGACCCAGTACTTC	CASSLGAEQETQYF
-	TRBV9	-	14	TRBJ2-1	TGTGCCAGCAGCGTAGGTTCCGAGCCGTGGGAGCAGTTCTTC	CASSVGSEPWEQFF
TRBD1	TRBV4-3	few	15	TRBJ2-5	TGCGCCAGCTGGGACCCGGGACAGGGTACAGAGACCCAGTACTTC	CASWDPGQGTETQYF
TRBD1	TRBV19	-	14	TRBJ2-3	TGTGCCAGTAGTCGACAGGGGCCAACAGATACGCAGTATTTT	CASSRQGPTDTQYF